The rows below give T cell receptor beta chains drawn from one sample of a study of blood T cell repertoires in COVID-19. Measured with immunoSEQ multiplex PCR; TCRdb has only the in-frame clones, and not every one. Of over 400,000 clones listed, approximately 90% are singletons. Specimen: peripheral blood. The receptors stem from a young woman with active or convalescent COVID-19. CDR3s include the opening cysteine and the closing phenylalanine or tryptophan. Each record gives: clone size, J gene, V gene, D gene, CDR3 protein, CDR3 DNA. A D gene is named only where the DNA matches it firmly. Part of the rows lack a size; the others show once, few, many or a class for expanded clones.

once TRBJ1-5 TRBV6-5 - CASSRGASNQPQHF TGTGCCAGCAGTCGGGGGGCAAGCAATCAGCCCCAGCATTTT
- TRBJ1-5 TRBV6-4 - CASSQEPITQYSNQPQHF TGTGCCAGCAGTCAAGAGCCGATAACGCAATATAGCAATCAGCCCCAGCATTTT
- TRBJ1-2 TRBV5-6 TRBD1 CASSPGQGADYGYTF TGTGCCAGCAGCCCAGGACAGGGGGCGGACTATGGCTACACCTTC
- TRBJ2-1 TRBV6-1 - CASSEAADPLVSYEQFF TGTGCCAGCAGTGAAGCTGCCGATCCACTAGTTAGCTATGAGCAGTTCTTC
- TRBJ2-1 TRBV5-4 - CASSLAGSFSYNEQFF TGTGCCAGCAGCTTGGCCGGGAGTTTTTCCTACAATGAGCAGTTCTTC
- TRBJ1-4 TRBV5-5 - CASSTQTGEKLFF TGTGCCAGCAGCACACAGACAGGTGAAAAACTGTTTTTT
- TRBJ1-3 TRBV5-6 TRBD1 CASSLVGQEYSGNTIYF TGTGCCAGCAGCTTGGTAGGACAGGAATACTCTGGAAACACCATATATTTT
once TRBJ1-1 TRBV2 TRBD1 CANGQGLRMNTEAFF TGTGCCAACGGACAGGGCTTAAGGATGAACACTGAAGCTTTCTTT
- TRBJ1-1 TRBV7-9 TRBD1 CASSSFIAGTEMNTEAFF TGTGCCAGCAGCTCATTTATAGCCGGGACAGAGATGAACACTGAAGCTTTCTTT
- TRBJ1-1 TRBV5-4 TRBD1 CASSTPSGQVQAFF TGTGCCAGCAGCACCCCGTCGGGACAGGTACAAGCTTTCTTT
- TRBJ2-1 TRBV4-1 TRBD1 CASSHYTETGGEQFF TGCGCCAGCAGCCACTATACCGAGACAGGGGGAGAGCAGTTCTTC
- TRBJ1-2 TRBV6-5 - CASSYSAGNYGYTF TGTGCCAGCAGTTACTCGGCGGGTAACTATGGCTACACCTTC
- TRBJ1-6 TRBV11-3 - CASSHNRQAEDNSPLHF TGTGCCAGCAGCCACAATCGACAGGCAGAAGATAATTCACCCCTCCACTTT
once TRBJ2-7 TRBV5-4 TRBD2 CASSSRTSGRTNEQYF TGTGCCAGCAGCTCCCGGACTAGCGGGAGGACGAACGAGCAGTACTTC
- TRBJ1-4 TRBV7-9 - CASSLLPRNEKLFF TGTGCCAGCAGCCTACTACCTCGGAATGAAAAACTGTTTTTT
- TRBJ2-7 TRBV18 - CASSYTEYEQYF TGTGCCAGCTCATACACGGAGTACGAGCAGTACTTC
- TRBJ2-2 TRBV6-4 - CASSDSRSPTGELFF TGTGCCAGCAGTGACTCTAGGAGTCCCACCGGGGAGCTGTTTTTT
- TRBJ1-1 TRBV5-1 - CASSNSQGLGTEAFF TGCGCCAGCAGCAACTCACAGGGCCTGGGCACTGAAGCTTTCTTT
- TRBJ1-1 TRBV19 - CASNYFEGPGGTEAFF TGTGCCAGTAATTACTTCGAGGGCCCCGGAGGGACTGAAGCTTTCTTT
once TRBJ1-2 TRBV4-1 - CASSQSGAYTF TGCGCCAGCAGCCAAAGTGGGGCCTACACCTTC
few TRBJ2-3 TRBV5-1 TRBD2 CASRREGDTDTQYF TGCGCCAGCAGGCGGGAGGGGGACACAGATACGCAGTATTTT
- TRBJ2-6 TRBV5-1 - CASSRLGADQGGANVLTF TGCGCCAGCAGCCGATTAGGGGCAGACCAAGGTGGGGCCAACGTCCTGACTTTC
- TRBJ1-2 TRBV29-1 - CSVAVGRGGGYGYTF TGCAGCGTTGCCGTGGGGAGGGGCGGAGGGTATGGCTACACCTTC
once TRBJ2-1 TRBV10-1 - CARGEGGGVNEQFF TGCGCCAGGGGGGAAGGTGGAGGGGTCAATGAGCAGTTCTTC
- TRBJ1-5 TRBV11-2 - CASSLLNQPQHF TGTGCCAGCAGCTTACTCAATCAGCCCCAGCATTTT
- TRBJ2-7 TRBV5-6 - CASSATPSYEQYF TGTGCCAGCAGCGCAACTCCGTCCTACGAGCAGTACTTC